Listed below are T cell receptor beta chains from one sample, sequenced in a study of PD-1 blockade in classical Hodgkin lymphoma. Profiling relied on immunoSEQ multiplex PCR, and the TCRdb table lists in-frame clones only, not all of them. The data show tens of thousands of clones, with around 80% seen just once and 15% to 20% held by the top ten. The sequences come from peripheral blood mononuclear cells (PBMCs), collected before the second cycle of nivolumab. These receptors all stem from a human donor with classical Hodgkin lymphoma. CDR3s include the opening cysteine and the closing phenylalanine or tryptophan. The D gene is left open where the match is weak. Size is stated for part of the rows, as once, few or many counts, or as a class when the clone is expanded.

J gene: TRBJ1-5; V gene: TRBV6-6; D gene: NA; clone size: NA; CDR3 DNA: TGTGCCAGCAGTTATAAGGATCAGCCCCAGCATTTT; CDR3 protein: CASSYKDQPQHF
J gene: TRBJ2-7; V gene: TRBV5-1; D gene: NA; clone size: once; CDR3 DNA: TGCGCCAGCAGCTTGGTTGTCAGGGGAGCGATGGCCTACGAGCAGTACTTC; CDR3 protein: CASSLVVRGAMAYEQYF
J gene: TRBJ1-1; V gene: TRBV28; D gene: NA; clone size: NA; CDR3 DNA: TGTGCCAGCAGTCCCGAATGGCAGGGAACTGAAGCTTTCTTT; CDR3 protein: CASSPEWQGTEAFF
J gene: TRBJ2-7; V gene: TRBV6-1; D gene: NA; clone size: NA; CDR3 DNA: TGTGCCAGCAGTCCGACAGTAACCTACGAGCAGTACTTC; CDR3 protein: CASSPTVTYEQYF
J gene: TRBJ1-5; V gene: TRBV2; D gene: NA; clone size: NA; CDR3 DNA: TGTGCCAGCAGTGATAGCGTCCTCCGACAGCCCCAGCATTTT; CDR3 protein: CASSDSVLRQPQHF
J gene: TRBJ2-1; V gene: TRBV6-6; D gene: NA; clone size: NA; CDR3 DNA: TGTGCCAGCAGTTACGGGGAAAGCTCCTACAATGAGCAGTTCTTC; CDR3 protein: CASSYGESSYNEQFF
J gene: TRBJ2-5; V gene: TRBV11-2; D gene: TRBD2; clone size: NA; CDR3 DNA: TGTGCCAGCAGCTTAGTGCTAGCGGGAGGCCCCCAAGAGACCCAGTACTTC; CDR3 protein: CASSLVLAGGPQETQYF
J gene: TRBJ2-7; V gene: TRBV9; D gene: TRBD1; clone size: NA; CDR3 DNA: TGTGCCAGCAGCGTAGGGTTCGGGACAGGGAACTCCTACGAGCAGTACTTC; CDR3 protein: CASSVGFGTGNSYEQYF
J gene: TRBJ2-3; V gene: TRBV4-2; D gene: NA; clone size: NA; CDR3 DNA: TGTGCCAGCAGCCAATCCCGAGGGGGCACAGATACGCAGTATTTT; CDR3 protein: CASSQSRGGTDTQYF
J gene: TRBJ2-7; V gene: TRBV7-9; D gene: NA; clone size: NA; CDR3 DNA: TGTGCCAGCAGCTTAGTCGGCAGAGCCTACGAGCAGTACTTC; CDR3 protein: CASSLVGRAYEQYF
J gene: TRBJ2-7; V gene: TRBV27; D gene: TRBD2; clone size: NA; CDR3 DNA: TGTGCCAGCAGTTTATCGACGGGGGGCGAGCAGTACTTC; CDR3 protein: CASSLSTGGEQYF
J gene: TRBJ1-1; V gene: TRBV25-1; D gene: TRBD1; clone size: once; CDR3 DNA: TGTGCCAGCAGAGCAAGACAGGGGCTGAGCACTGAAGCTTTCTTT; CDR3 protein: CASRARQGLSTEAFF
J gene: TRBJ2-7; V gene: TRBV27; D gene: TRBD2; clone size: NA; CDR3 DNA: TGTGCCAGCAGTAGTCCAGCGGGAGGCCTGCGGGAGCAGTACTTC; CDR3 protein: CASSSPAGGLREQYF
J gene: TRBJ2-4; V gene: TRBV30; D gene: NA; clone size: NA; CDR3 DNA: TGTGCCTGGAGTGCCGGACACGGCCAGAAAAACATTCAGTACTTC; CDR3 protein: CAWSAGHGQKNIQYF
J gene: TRBJ2-7; V gene: TRBV9; D gene: NA; clone size: NA; CDR3 DNA: TGTGCCAGCAGCCTGGGACTGGCTCCCTACGAGCAGTACTTC; CDR3 protein: CASSLGLAPYEQYF
J gene: TRBJ2-3; V gene: TRBV6-1; D gene: NA; clone size: NA; CDR3 DNA: TGTGCCAGCTTCCCCCGGGAGAGCACAGATACGCAGTATTTT; CDR3 protein: CASFPRESTDTQYF
J gene: TRBJ2-4; V gene: TRBV27; D gene: TRBD2; clone size: NA; CDR3 DNA: TGTGCCAGCAGTACCACCGGGACTAGCACAAACATTCAGTACTTC; CDR3 protein: CASSTTGTSTNIQYF
J gene: TRBJ2-3; V gene: TRBV6-4; D gene: TRBD2; clone size: NA; CDR3 DNA: TGTGCCAGCAGTGCATTAGCGGGAGGGAACACAGATACGCAGTATTTT; CDR3 protein: CASSALAGGNTDTQYF
J gene: TRBJ1-3; V gene: TRBV10-1; D gene: NA; clone size: NA; CDR3 DNA: TGCGCCAGATACGACCCCGAGGCAGAAAACACCATATATTTT; CDR3 protein: CARYDPEAENTIYF
J gene: TRBJ1-4; V gene: TRBV5-1; D gene: NA; clone size: NA; CDR3 DNA: TGCGCCAGCAGCTTAGGGAGCAGGGCCGAAAAACTGTTTTTT; CDR3 protein: CASSLGSRAEKLFF
J gene: TRBJ2-1; V gene: TRBV6-1; D gene: TRBD2; clone size: NA; CDR3 DNA: TGTGCCAGCAGTGGCCGATCTAGCGGGGTGCACTCCTACAATGAGCAGTTCTTC; CDR3 protein: CASSGRSSGVHSYNEQFF
J gene: TRBJ2-2; V gene: TRBV9; D gene: NA; clone size: once; CDR3 DNA: TGTGCCAGCAGCGTACTCGCCCGACCGTCGAACACCGGGGAGCTGTTTTTT; CDR3 protein: CASSVLARPSNTGELFF
J gene: TRBJ2-1; V gene: TRBV2; D gene: NA; clone size: NA; CDR3 DNA: TGTGCCAGCAGGGCCGCGACTTACAATGAGCAGTTCTTC; CDR3 protein: CASRAATYNEQFF
J gene: TRBJ1-3; V gene: TRBV9; D gene: TRBD1; clone size: NA; CDR3 DNA: TGTGCCAGCAGCGCGGACAGGGGTGGGGACACCATATATTTT; CDR3 protein: CASSADRGGDTIYF
J gene: TRBJ2-7; V gene: TRBV7-6; D gene: TRBD2; clone size: NA; CDR3 DNA: TGTGCCAGCAGCTCTAGCGGGAACTCCTACGAGCAGTACTTC; CDR3 protein: CASSSSGNSYEQYF
J gene: TRBJ1-3; V gene: TRBV18; D gene: NA; clone size: once; CDR3 DNA: TGTGCCAGCTCACTGCTTGAAGAAAACTCTGGAAACACCATATATTTT; CDR3 protein: CASSLLEENSGNTIYF
J gene: TRBJ2-7; V gene: TRBV4-2; D gene: TRBD2; clone size: NA; CDR3 DNA: TGTGCCAGCAGCCAAAGTCTCCCGGGACTAGCGGGATCTTTCCACGAGCAGTACTTC; CDR3 protein: CASSQSLPGLAGSFHEQYF
J gene: TRBJ2-6; V gene: TRBV5-1; D gene: TRBD1; clone size: NA; CDR3 DNA: TGCGCCAGCAGCCGAGGACAGGGTTCTGGGGCCAACGTCCTGACTTTC; CDR3 protein: CASSRGQGSGANVLTF
J gene: TRBJ2-7; V gene: TRBV7-2; D gene: TRBD1; clone size: few; CDR3 DNA: TGTGCCAGCAGCCCAGACAGGGTTGGGGAGCAGTACTTC; CDR3 protein: CASSPDRVGEQYF
J gene: TRBJ2-2; V gene: TRBV30; D gene: NA; clone size: NA; CDR3 DNA: TGTGCCGGACAAAAGACAGCGAACACCGGGGAGCTGTTTTTT; CDR3 protein: CAGQKTANTGELFF
J gene: TRBJ2-1; V gene: TRBV7-2; D gene: NA; clone size: NA; CDR3 DNA: TGTGCCAGCAGCAAACAGGGTTGGGATGAGCAGTTCTTC; CDR3 protein: CASSKQGWDEQFF
J gene: TRBJ2-7; V gene: TRBV7-9; D gene: TRBD1; clone size: NA; CDR3 DNA: TGTGCCAGCAGCCCCCGGGACAGAACCTACGAGCAGTACTTC; CDR3 protein: CASSPRDRTYEQYF
J gene: TRBJ2-6; V gene: TRBV28; D gene: NA; clone size: NA; CDR3 DNA: TGTGCCAGCAGTTCCTGGGCCTGGGGAAATGGAGATTCTGGGGCCAACGTCCTGACTTTC; CDR3 protein: CASSSWAWGNGDSGANVLTF
J gene: TRBJ1-2; V gene: TRBV18; D gene: NA; clone size: NA; CDR3 DNA: TGTGCCAGCTCACCAAGTCAGGGGAACTATGGCTACACCTTC; CDR3 protein: CASSPSQGNYGYTF
J gene: TRBJ1-1; V gene: TRBV18; D gene: TRBD1; clone size: NA; CDR3 DNA: TGTGCCAGCTCACGCCTGACAGGGCCCGGGGACACTGAAGCTTTCTTT; CDR3 protein: CASSRLTGPGDTEAFF
J gene: TRBJ2-3; V gene: TRBV6-4; D gene: TRBD2; clone size: NA; CDR3 DNA: TGTGCCAGCAGTGACTCGGCTAGCGGGGGAGATACGCAGTATTTT; CDR3 protein: CASSDSASGGDTQYF
J gene: TRBJ1-5; V gene: TRBV19; D gene: NA; clone size: NA; CDR3 DNA: TGTGCCAGTAGTATTGGTGCATCCAATCAGCCCCAGCATTTT; CDR3 protein: CASSIGASNQPQHF
J gene: TRBJ2-4; V gene: TRBV20-1; D gene: NA; clone size: NA; CDR3 DNA: TGCAGTGCTAGAGCGGGGAACATTCAGTACTTC; CDR3 protein: CSARAGNIQYF
J gene: TRBJ2-1; V gene: TRBV19; D gene: TRBD2; clone size: once; CDR3 DNA: TGTGCCAGTAGCAAACCGGGACTACCCAATGAGCAGTTCTTC; CDR3 protein: CASSKPGLPNEQFF
J gene: TRBJ2-5; V gene: TRBV27; D gene: TRBD1; clone size: NA; CDR3 DNA: TGTGCCAGCAGTTTTAGACAGGGAGAGACCCAGTACTTC; CDR3 protein: CASSFRQGETQYF
J gene: TRBJ2-5; V gene: TRBV5-4; D gene: TRBD1; clone size: few; CDR3 DNA: TGTGCCAGCAGCCCCGGACAGGGTTTAATTGGGGAGACCCAGTACTTC; CDR3 protein: CASSPGQGLIGETQYF
J gene: TRBJ1-1; V gene: TRBV5-8; D gene: NA; clone size: NA; CDR3 DNA: TGTGCCAGCAGCGACTACAAGGGGGTGAACACTGAAGCTTTCTTT; CDR3 protein: CASSDYKGVNTEAFF
J gene: TRBJ2-7; V gene: TRBV7-2; D gene: NA; clone size: NA; CDR3 DNA: TGTGCCAGCAGCCGATGGGACGTCGGCGAGCAGTACTTC; CDR3 protein: CASSRWDVGEQYF
J gene: TRBJ1-3; V gene: TRBV6-1; D gene: NA; clone size: NA; CDR3 DNA: TGTGCCAGCAAGATAAGCTCTGGAAACACCATATATTTT; CDR3 protein: CASKISSGNTIYF